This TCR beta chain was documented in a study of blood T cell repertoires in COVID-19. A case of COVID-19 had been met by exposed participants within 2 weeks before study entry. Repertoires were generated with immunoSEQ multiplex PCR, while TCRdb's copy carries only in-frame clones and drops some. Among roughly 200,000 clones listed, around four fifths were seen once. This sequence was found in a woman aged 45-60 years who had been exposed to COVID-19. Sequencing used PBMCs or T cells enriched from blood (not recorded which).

The CDR3 coding sequence is TGTGCCAGCAGCTTTTACCCTGACAGGAGATACGCTTTCTTT. It is translated as CASSFYPDRRYAFF. The genes are TRBV7-2 and TRBJ1-1; TRBD1 is a possible D gene (6 bases). This CDR3 spans 14 amino acids. V lost 3 bases to trimming and J lost 11 bases, with 19 bases between them. In germline, CDR1 is SGHTA, CDR2 FQGNSA.